The 2 T cell receptor beta chains in this list originate from one sample, sequenced in a study of T cell repertoires in cytomegalovirus infection. Their specific antigens are unknown. TCRdb itself ran the reads through MiXCR, one entry per CDR3 protein. The table includes roughly 990,000 distinct CDR3 sequences, under 40% detected once. The starting material was cultured CD8+ T cells from PBMCs, obtained from culture after CMV antigen stimulation. The receptors come from a human donor in good health (CMV status not recorded). Some clones in this sample may be carry-over from other donors' samples.

The sample holds a few counts of this clonotype. The chain uses TRBV7-2 and TRBJ2-7, with D possibly being TRBD1 (5 bases). Germline assignment: CDR1 SGHTA and CDR2 FQGNSA. The CDR3 is made up of 19 amino acids. Trimming shortened V by 5 bases and J by 2 bases, and 28 bases separated the two germline ends. The CDR3 loop reads CASSLFTDPGLTAAYEQYF. The CDR3 nucleotides read TGTGCCAGCAGCCTTTTTACCGACCCTGGGTTGACAGCCGCCTACGAGCAGTACTTC.

The chain joins TRBV20-1 to TRBJ2-7; unclear D gene. Germline-derived CDR1 and CDR2 are DFQATT and SNEGSKA (reference sequence). Trimming pared 5 bases from V and 2 bases from J, leaving 7 bases between. This CDR3 contains 11 residues. The CDR3 DNA reads as TGCAGTGCTGGTGTGACCTACGAGCAGTACGTC. Its protein is CSAGVTYEQYV.